This T cell receptor beta chain was sequenced during a study of long-term antiretroviral therapy in people with HIV. The germline CDR1 and CDR2 sequences are MGHDK and SYGVNS. CDR3 size: 11 residues. V was shortened by 10 bases and J by 10 bases, with 14 bases between the two germline ends. Treatment for all HIV-infected participants took place in the United States. Version v3.0 of the immunoSEQ assay was performed at survey level. The repertoire was sequenced with immunoSEQ multiplex PCR; TCRdb's copy has only in-frame clones and lacks some. This sample has tens of thousands of clones, with approximately 81% found just once.

Here the sequenced sample was unsorted PBMCs, taken just under 2.9 years before starting antiretroviral therapy. The chain carries TRBV25-1 and TRBJ2-1, with D perhaps matching TRBD1 (6 bases). The TCR sequence derives from a woman in her twenties or thirties with HIV. CDR3 sequence: CATKGRGEQFF. CDR3 bases: TGTGCCACCAAAGGTAGGGGGGAGCAGTTCTTC.